This T cell receptor (beta chain) was sequenced for a study of T cells after yellow fever vaccination. General study findings and limits: The CD4 compartment and the CD8 compartment contained a small share of clonotypes in common. At about 97% for CD4 and approximately 88% for CD8, most primary-vaccination clones showed up again after the booster.

Ten or more counts support this clonotype. The antigen remains unidentified. Trimming cost V 4 bases and J 5 bases, with 9 bases left between them. The CDR3 consists of 13 residues. Per the germline V gene, CDR1 is SGHTA and CDR2 is FQGTGA. UMIs were added to TCR cDNA along with a universal primer site when it was made by 5'RACE template switching. TCRdb reanalysed the 5' RACE reads using MiXCR and keeps one entry per CDR3 protein. The sample carries 100,000 to 150,000 distinct CDR3 sequences, about 8.4% recorded once. The chain is built from TRBV7-3 and TRBJ2-1; either TRBD1 or TRBD2 may supply D (5 bases each). Sequencing was performed on CD8+ T cells sorted from PBMCs, taken on the day of the yellow fever booster vaccination. The clonotype comes from a man between 18 and 35 years old who received the YFV17D yellow fever vaccine. The CDR3 DNA sequence: TGTGCCAGCAGCTCGGGGCCAAACAATGAGCAGTTCTTC. This sequence encodes CASSSGPNNEQFF. Looking up the rest from reference TRBV7-3 and TRBJ2-1 gives the full variable domain: GAGVSQTPSNKVTEKGKYVELRCDPISGHTALYWYRQSLGQGPEFLIYFQGTGAADDSGLPNDRFFAVRPEGSVSTLKIQRTERGDSAVYLCASSSGPNNEQFFGPGTRLTVL.